Listed below are T cell receptor beta chains from one sample, sequenced in a study of cytomegalovirus exposure and HLA in healthy donors. The repertoire was sequenced with immunoSEQ multiplex PCR; TCRdb's copy has only in-frame clones and lacks some. Seen in this sample are roughly 84,000 clones; the ten most common clones hold 0.58%. Sequencing was done on a sample of PBMCs. The origin of the receptors is a man aged 45-65 years in good health and CMV-seronegative. CDR3s include the opening cysteine and the closing phenylalanine or tryptophan. The order of the fields is D gene, V gene, J gene, CDR3 protein, CDR3 DNA. D genes are given only for firm matches.

d_gene: TRBD1; v_gene: TRBV7-8; j_gene: TRBJ1-5; CDR3aa: CASSLARTGVGQPQHF; CDR3nt: TGTGCCAGCAGCTTAGCGCGGACAGGGGTTGGTCAGCCCCAGCATTTT
d_gene: .; v_gene: TRBV5-1; j_gene: TRBJ2-1; CDR3aa: CASSLGRVGNEQFF; CDR3nt: TGCGCCAGCAGCTTGGGCCGGGTTGGCAATGAGCAGTTCTTC
d_gene: TRBD1; v_gene: TRBV11-2; j_gene: TRBJ2-7; CDR3aa: CASSPTQRDRGSTYEQYF; CDR3nt: TGTGCCAGCAGCCCAACTCAACGAGACAGGGGCTCAACCTACGAGCAGTACTTC
d_gene: .; v_gene: TRBV7-9; j_gene: TRBJ2-6; CDR3aa: CASSQQNSGANVLTF; CDR3nt: TGTGCCAGCAGCCAACAGAACTCTGGGGCCAACGTCCTGACTTTC
d_gene: .; v_gene: TRBV6-1; j_gene: TRBJ1-4; CDR3aa: CASLSNGRKKLFF; CDR3nt: TGTGCCAGCCTATCAAACGGGAGAAAAAAACTGTTTTTT
d_gene: TRBD1; v_gene: TRBV5-5; j_gene: TRBJ2-7; CDR3aa: CASSLHIRTGTPYEQYF; CDR3nt: TGTGCCAGCAGCCTGCACATACGGACAGGGACCCCCTACGAGCAGTACTTC
d_gene: .; v_gene: TRBV19; j_gene: TRBJ2-2; CDR3aa: CASSYRETGELFF; CDR3nt: TGTGCCAGTAGTTACAGGGAAACCGGGGAGCTGTTTTTT
d_gene: TRBD1; v_gene: TRBV6-5; j_gene: TRBJ1-2; CDR3aa: CASSYSRTGGYGYTF; CDR3nt: TGTGCCAGCAGTTACTCAAGGACAGGGGGCTATGGCTACACCTTC
d_gene: TRBD1; v_gene: TRBV18; j_gene: TRBJ2-7; CDR3aa: CASSPEDRGHEQYF; CDR3nt: TGTGCCAGCTCACCGGAGGACAGGGGCCACGAGCAGTACTTC
d_gene: .; v_gene: TRBV4-2; j_gene: TRBJ1-2; CDR3aa: CASSQEPGNYGYTF; CDR3nt: TGTGCCAGCAGCCAAGAACCAGGAAACTATGGCTACACCTTC
d_gene: TRBD1; v_gene: TRBV5-8; j_gene: TRBJ2-7; CDR3aa: CASRRQGHGEQYF; CDR3nt: TGTGCCAGCAGACGACAGGGGCATGGCGAGCAGTACTTC
d_gene: .; v_gene: TRBV29-1; j_gene: TRBJ1-2; CDR3aa: CSVEDGTGYTF; CDR3nt: TGCAGCGTTGAAGATGGCACGGGCTACACCTTC
d_gene: TRBD2; v_gene: TRBV25-1; j_gene: TRBJ2-1; CDR3aa: CASSAEVAGGQLDNEQFF; CDR3nt: TGTGCCAGCAGTGCAGAGGTAGCGGGGGGTCAGTTGGATAATGAGCAGTTCTTC
d_gene: .; v_gene: TRBV5-1; j_gene: TRBJ2-1; CDR3aa: CASTPWPGSYEQFF; CDR3nt: TGCGCCAGCACCCCTTGGCCGGGGAGCTATGAGCAGTTCTTC
d_gene: .; v_gene: TRBV7-6; j_gene: TRBJ1-5; CDR3aa: CASSLGGPTQPQHF; CDR3nt: TGTGCCAGCAGCTTAGGTGGGCCCACTCAGCCCCAGCATTTT
d_gene: TRBD1; v_gene: TRBV5-1; j_gene: TRBJ1-1; CDR3aa: CASSRGQGNTEAFF; CDR3nt: TGCGCCAGCAGCCGAGGACAGGGGAACACTGAAGCTTTCTTT
d_gene: .; v_gene: TRBV7-2; j_gene: TRBJ1-2; CDR3aa: CASSPSEINYGYTF; CDR3nt: TGTGCCAGCAGCCCGAGTGAGATCAACTATGGCTACACCTTC
d_gene: .; v_gene: TRBV7-9; j_gene: TRBJ2-7; CDR3aa: CASSSTYEQYF; CDR3nt: TGTGCCAGCAGCTCAACCTACGAGCAGTACTTC
d_gene: .; v_gene: TRBV10-2; j_gene: TRBJ2-7; CDR3aa: CASSEGRGTEQYF; CDR3nt: TGCGCCAGCAGTGAGGGCAGAGGGACAGAGCAGTACTTC
d_gene: TRBD1; v_gene: TRBV19; j_gene: TRBJ2-3; CDR3aa: CASSGQGLSSTDTQYF; CDR3nt: TGTGCCAGTAGTGGACAGGGTTTAAGCAGCACAGATACGCAGTATTTT
d_gene: TRBD1; v_gene: TRBV5-4; j_gene: TRBJ2-2; CDR3aa: CASSLGQGQNTGELFF; CDR3nt: TGTGCCAGCAGCTTGGGACAGGGTCAGAACACCGGGGAGCTGTTTTTT
d_gene: .; v_gene: TRBV9; j_gene: TRBJ2-5; CDR3aa: CASSVGLNKETQYF; CDR3nt: TGTGCCAGCAGCGTAGGACTAAATAAAGAGACCCAGTACTTC
d_gene: .; v_gene: TRBV18; j_gene: TRBJ2-5; CDR3aa: CASSPPGEETQYF; CDR3nt: TGTGCCAGCTCACCGCCGGGGGAGGAGACCCAGTACTTC
d_gene: TRBD1; v_gene: TRBV5-1; j_gene: TRBJ2-7; CDR3aa: CASSWSPGQGREQYF; CDR3nt: TGCGCCAGCAGCTGGTCTCCCGGACAGGGGCGCGAGCAGTACTTC
d_gene: .; v_gene: TRBV28; j_gene: TRBJ1-2; CDR3aa: CASSLFREIDDGYTF; CDR3nt: TGTGCCAGCAGTTTATTTCGGGAGATTGATGATGGCTACACCTTC
d_gene: .; v_gene: TRBV6-5; j_gene: TRBJ1-2; CDR3aa: CASSYSSGGGYTF; CDR3nt: TGTGCCAGCAGTTACTCGTCGGGGGGTGGCTACACCTTC
d_gene: TRBD1; v_gene: TRBV29-1; j_gene: TRBJ2-5; CDR3aa: CSVEDSDRGQETQYF; CDR3nt: TGCAGCGTTGAAGATTCGGACAGGGGTCAAGAGACCCAGTACTTC
d_gene: .; v_gene: TRBV7-2; j_gene: TRBJ1-6; CDR3aa: CASSLFTGSNSPLHF; CDR3nt: TGTGCCAGCAGCTTATTTACGGGAAGTAATTCACCCCTCCACTTT
d_gene: TRBD1; v_gene: TRBV10-3; j_gene: TRBJ1-1; CDR3aa: CAISVTGGNTEAFF; CDR3nt: TGTGCCATCAGTGTGACAGGGGGAAACACTGAAGCTTTCTTT
d_gene: .; v_gene: TRBV7-9; j_gene: TRBJ1-4; CDR3aa: CASSRGFNEKLFF; CDR3nt: TGTGCCAGCAGTCGGGGGTTTAATGAAAAACTGTTTTTT
d_gene: .; v_gene: TRBV5-5; j_gene: TRBJ1-5; CDR3aa: CASSPDGGLYSNQPQHF; CDR3nt: TGTGCCAGCAGCCCGGACGGGGGTTTGTATAGCAATCAGCCCCAGCATTTT
d_gene: .; v_gene: TRBV2; j_gene: TRBJ1-3; CDR3aa: CASSIGANSGNTIYF; CDR3nt: TGTGCCAGCAGTATTGGGGCAAACTCTGGAAACACCATATATTTT
d_gene: TRBD1; v_gene: TRBV19; j_gene: TRBJ2-1; CDR3aa: CASSIETGGHNEQFF; CDR3nt: TGTGCCAGTAGTATCGAGACAGGGGGACACAATGAGCAGTTCTTC
d_gene: TRBD1; v_gene: TRBV6-5; j_gene: TRBJ1-2; CDR3aa: CASSYSKQGVGGYTF; CDR3nt: TGTGCCAGCAGTTACTCGAAACAGGGGGTAGGAGGCTACACCTTC
d_gene: TRBD1; v_gene: TRBV10-1; j_gene: TRBJ1-6; CDR3aa: CASSPGTGTDVSPLHF; CDR3nt: TGCGCCAGCAGTCCCGGGACAGGGACCGATGTTTCACCCCTCCACTTT
d_gene: TRBD2; v_gene: TRBV9; j_gene: TRBJ2-7; CDR3aa: CASSVGAGGFGYEQYF; CDR3nt: TGTGCCAGCAGCGTAGGGGCGGGGGGGTTCGGCTACGAGCAGTACTTC
d_gene: .; v_gene: TRBV19; j_gene: TRBJ2-3; CDR3aa: CASSYRGGGPRTDTQYF; CDR3nt: TGTGCCAGTAGTTACAGGGGGGGAGGACCGCGCACAGATACGCAGTATTTT
d_gene: .; v_gene: TRBV18; j_gene: TRBJ2-3; CDR3aa: CASSRSRDTQYF; CDR3nt: TGTGCCAGCTCACGGTCCCGGGATACGCAGTATTTT
d_gene: TRBD2; v_gene: TRBV11-1; j_gene: TRBJ2-1; CDR3aa: CASSFPSGYNEQFF; CDR3nt: TGTGCCAGCAGCTTCCCTAGCGGGTACAATGAGCAGTTCTTC
d_gene: .; v_gene: TRBV5-4; j_gene: TRBJ1-2; CDR3aa: CASSFGGADGYTF; CDR3nt: TGTGCCAGCAGCTTTGGGGGCGCGGATGGCTACACCTTC